This T cell receptor (beta chain) was sequenced in a study of T cell repertoires in cytomegalovirus infection. Study in general: The authors relied on CMV epitopes, both recently identified HLA-C-restricted and well-studied HLA-B-restricted.

Regarding the study as a whole: Identification of carriers of CMV plus the relevant HLA was achieved through cumulative public TCR beta family frequency. Dominating the ex vivo response were HLA-C-restricted CMV-specific TCR beta clonotypes.

In the case of this clonotype: Its matching antigen is unknown. The junction departs from germline at one end; a sequencing error may be responsible.

TCRdb analysed the reads with MiXCR anew, one entry per CDR3 protein. The sample records 700,000 to 850,000 distinct CDR3 sequences, 32% being singletons. This CDR3 region has 18 residues. In germline, CDR1 is LGHDT, CDR2 YNNKEL (reference sequence). Sequencing used cultured CD8+ T cells from PBMCs, obtained from culture after CMV antigen stimulation. The chain is built from TRBV3-1 and TRBJ1-4; tentative D call: TRBD1 (5 bases). The sequence was collected from a human donor in good health (CMV status not recorded). Some clones in this sample may be carry-over from other donors' samples. CDR3 nucleotides: TGTGTCAGCAGCCAAGATTTCGCACGGGGACCGGCTAATGAAAAACTGTTTTTT. Translated, it gives CVSSQDFARGPANEKLFF.